The present entry profiles one T cell receptor beta chain with its context. A much larger clone lies a single base off, so this may be a read error. The data derive from a study of T cells in Graves' hyperthyroidism and ophthalmopathy. There were TCR beta CDR3 regions amplified from RNA transcripts. First-round RT-PCR with HTBI primers amplified the TCR CDR3 region. TCRdb ran MiXCR on the multiplex PCR reads and lists one entry per CDR3 protein. Among fewer than 500,000 distinct CDR3 sequences listed, approximately 15% were seen once. V lost 3 bases and J 5 bases, leaving 13 bases between the germline ends. Germline loops: CDR1 MDHEN, CDR2 SYDVKM. This CDR3 contains 14 residues.

The sequence derives from a man aged 18 to 35 with Graves' ophthalmopathy. The V gene is TRBV28, the J gene TRBJ1-2, with unresolved D. Material: blood. The CDR3 protein is CASSLGSQGYGYTF. The CDR3 region has the DNA TGTGCCAGCAGTTTGGGCTCCCAAGGGTATGGCTACACCTTC.